The following is a TCR beta chain sequence with its context. The data were obtained in a study of blood T cells in healthy people across ages. Germline lookup yields CDR1 LGHDT and CDR2 YNNKEL (reference sequence). J was trimmed by 13 bases and V by 1 base; bases with no gene match: 20. The CDR3 extends over 17 amino acids. Primed by a sample-barcoded 5' primer and a J-beta primer mix, a second PCR proceeded for 7 to 11 cycles. Each cDNA was tagged by a template-switch adaptor containing 12 random nucleotides. TCRdb processed the 5' RACE reads anew with MiXCR; each CDR3 protein has one entry. The repertoire holds under 2,000,000 distinct CDR3 sequences, with roughly 49% as singletons.

Material for sequencing was blood. The clonotype originates from a woman aged 40 to 50 in good health. The chain has TRBV3-1 and TRBJ2-5; 8 positions agree with TRBD1. The CDR3 nucleotides are TGTGCCAGCAGCCAAGTTTTGAGGACAGGGTTTGTCCACAGGGCGTACTTC. Protein product: CASSQVLRTGFVHRAYF.